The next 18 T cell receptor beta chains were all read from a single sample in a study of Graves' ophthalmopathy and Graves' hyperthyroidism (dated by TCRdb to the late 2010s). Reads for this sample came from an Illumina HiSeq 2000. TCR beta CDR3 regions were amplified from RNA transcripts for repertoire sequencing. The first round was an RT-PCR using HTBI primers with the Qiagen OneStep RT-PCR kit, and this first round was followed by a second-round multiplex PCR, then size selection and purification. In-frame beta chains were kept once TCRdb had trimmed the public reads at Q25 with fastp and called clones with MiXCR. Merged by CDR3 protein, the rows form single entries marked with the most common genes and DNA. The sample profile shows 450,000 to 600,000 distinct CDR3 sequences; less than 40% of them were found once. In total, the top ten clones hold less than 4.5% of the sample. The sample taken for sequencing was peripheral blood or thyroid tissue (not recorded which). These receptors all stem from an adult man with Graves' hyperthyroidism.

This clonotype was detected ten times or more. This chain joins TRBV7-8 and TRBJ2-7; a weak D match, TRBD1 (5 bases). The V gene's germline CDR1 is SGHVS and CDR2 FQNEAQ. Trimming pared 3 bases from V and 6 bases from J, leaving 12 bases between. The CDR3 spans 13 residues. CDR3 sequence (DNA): TGTGCCAGCAGCTTTCAGACAGTCTCCGAGCAGTACTTC. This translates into CASSFQTVSEQYF. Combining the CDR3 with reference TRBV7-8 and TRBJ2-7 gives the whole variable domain GAGVSQSPRYKVAKRGQDVALRCDPISGHVSLFWYQQALGQGPEFLTYFQNEAQLDKSGLPSDRFFAERPEGSVSTLKIQRTQQEDSAVYLCASSFQTVSEQYFGPGTRLTVT.

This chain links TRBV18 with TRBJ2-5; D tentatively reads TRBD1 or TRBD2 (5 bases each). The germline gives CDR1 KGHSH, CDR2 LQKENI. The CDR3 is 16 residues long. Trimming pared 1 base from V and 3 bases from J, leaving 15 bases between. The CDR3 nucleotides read TGTGCCAGCTCACCACTCGGGACGGGTTTGAAAGAGACCCAGTACTTC. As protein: CASSPLGTGLKETQYF.

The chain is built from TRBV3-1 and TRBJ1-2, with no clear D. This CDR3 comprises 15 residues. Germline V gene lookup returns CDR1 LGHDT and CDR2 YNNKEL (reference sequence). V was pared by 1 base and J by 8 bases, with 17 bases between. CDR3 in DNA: TGTGCCAGCAGCCAAGGACACCTGTTGTACGGGGGCTACACCTTC. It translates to CASSQGHLLYGGYTF. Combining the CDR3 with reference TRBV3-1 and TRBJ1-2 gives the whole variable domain DTAVSQTPKYLVTQMGNDKSIKCEQNLGHDTMYWYKQDSKKFLKIMFSYNNKELIINETVPNRFSPKSPDKAHLNLHINSLELGDSAVYFCASSQGHLLYGGYTFGSGTRLTVV.

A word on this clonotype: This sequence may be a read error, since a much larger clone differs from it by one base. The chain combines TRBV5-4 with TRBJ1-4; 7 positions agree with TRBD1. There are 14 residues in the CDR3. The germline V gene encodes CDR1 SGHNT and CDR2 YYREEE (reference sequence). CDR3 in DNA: TGTGCCAGCAGCTTCACGGGGGACAGTGAAAAACCGTTTTTT. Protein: CASSFTGDSEKPFF.

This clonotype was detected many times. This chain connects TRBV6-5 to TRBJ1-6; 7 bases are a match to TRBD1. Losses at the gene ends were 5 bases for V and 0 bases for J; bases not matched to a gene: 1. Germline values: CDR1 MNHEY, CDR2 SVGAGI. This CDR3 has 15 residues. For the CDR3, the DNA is TGTGCCAGCAGTCGACAGGGCTCCTATAATTCACCCCTCCACTTT. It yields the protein CASSRQGSYNSPLHF.

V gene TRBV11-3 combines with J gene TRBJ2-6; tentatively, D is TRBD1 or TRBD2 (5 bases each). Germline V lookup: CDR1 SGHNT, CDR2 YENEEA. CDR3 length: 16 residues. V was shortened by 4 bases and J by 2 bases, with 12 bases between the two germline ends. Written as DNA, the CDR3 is TGTGCCAGCAGCTCAGCAGGGAGAGCTGGGGCCAACGTCCTGACTTTC. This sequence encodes CASSSAGRAGANVLTF.

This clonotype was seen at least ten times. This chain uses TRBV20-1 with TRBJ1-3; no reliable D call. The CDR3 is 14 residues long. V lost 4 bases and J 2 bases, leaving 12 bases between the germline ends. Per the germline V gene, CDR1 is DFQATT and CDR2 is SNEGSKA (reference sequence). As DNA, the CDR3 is TGCAGTGCTAATCGGGAGGTTGCTGGAAACACCATATATTTT. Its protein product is CSANREVAGNTIYF.

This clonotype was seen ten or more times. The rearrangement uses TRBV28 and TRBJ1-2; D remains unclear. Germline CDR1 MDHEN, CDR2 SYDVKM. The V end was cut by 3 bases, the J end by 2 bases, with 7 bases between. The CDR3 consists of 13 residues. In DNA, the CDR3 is TGTGCCAGCAGTTTGTCCAGGAACTATGGCTACACCTTC. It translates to CASSLSRNYGYTF.

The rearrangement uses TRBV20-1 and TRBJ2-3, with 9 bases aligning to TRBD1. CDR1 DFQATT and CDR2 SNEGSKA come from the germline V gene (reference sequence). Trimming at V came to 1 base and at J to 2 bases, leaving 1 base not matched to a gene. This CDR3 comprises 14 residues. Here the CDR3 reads CSARGDRDTDTQYF. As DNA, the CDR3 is TGCAGTGCTAGAGGGGACAGGGACACAGATACGCAGTATTTT.

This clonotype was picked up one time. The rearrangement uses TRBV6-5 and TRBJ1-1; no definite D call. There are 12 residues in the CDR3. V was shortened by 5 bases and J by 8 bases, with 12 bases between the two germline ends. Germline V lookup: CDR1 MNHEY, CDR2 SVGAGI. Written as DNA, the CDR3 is TGTGCCAGCAGTCCCCGGAGGACCGAAGCTTTCTTT. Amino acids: CASSPRRTEAFF.

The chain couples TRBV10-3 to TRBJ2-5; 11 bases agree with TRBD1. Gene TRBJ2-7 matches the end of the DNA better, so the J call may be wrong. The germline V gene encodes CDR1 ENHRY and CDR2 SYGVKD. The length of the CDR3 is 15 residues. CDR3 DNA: TGTGCCATCAGTGAGACGGGACAGGGGGATTACGAGCAGTACTTC. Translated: CAISETGQGDYEQYF.

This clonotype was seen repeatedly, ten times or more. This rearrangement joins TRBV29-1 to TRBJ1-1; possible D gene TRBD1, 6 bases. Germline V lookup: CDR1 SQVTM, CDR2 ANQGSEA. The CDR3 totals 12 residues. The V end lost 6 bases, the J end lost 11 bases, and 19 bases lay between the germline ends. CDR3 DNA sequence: TGCAGCGTCGAGACACCGGGGGGCGAGGCTTTCTTT. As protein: CSVETPGGEAFF.

CDR3 protein: CAIRGTGGGQPQHF. The CDR3 coding sequence is TGTGCCATCAGAGGGACAGGGGGAGGGCAGCCCCAGCATTTT. V and J are TRBV10-3 and TRBJ1-5, with 11 bases fitting TRBD1. V dropped 6 bases and J dropped 7; count of bases not matched to a gene: 5. The germline V gene encodes CDR1 ENHRY and CDR2 SYGVKD. This CDR3 contains 14 residues.

The CDR3 loop reads CASSVPTSGGANRYF. For the CDR3, the DNA is TGTGCCAGCAGCGTCCCGACTAGCGGGGGGGCCAATCGGTACTTC. The J gene is TRBJ2-5, the V gene TRBV11-2; TRBD2 matches at 14 bases. The CDR3 extends over 15 amino acids. CDR1 is SGHAT, CDR2 FQNNGV, per germline. V shed 5 bases and J 13 bases; nucleotides not matched to a gene: 12.

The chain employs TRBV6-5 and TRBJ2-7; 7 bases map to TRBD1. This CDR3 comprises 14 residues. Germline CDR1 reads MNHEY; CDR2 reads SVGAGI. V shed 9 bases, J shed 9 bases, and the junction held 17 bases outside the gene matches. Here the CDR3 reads CASREQGSTDTQYF. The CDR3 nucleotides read TGTGCCAGTAGGGAACAGGGGAGCACAGATACGCAGTACTTC.

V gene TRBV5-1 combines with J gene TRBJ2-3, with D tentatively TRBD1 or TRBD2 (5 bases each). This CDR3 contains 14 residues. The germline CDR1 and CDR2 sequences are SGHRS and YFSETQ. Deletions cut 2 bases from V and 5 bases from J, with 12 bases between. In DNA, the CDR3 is TGCGCCAGCAGCTTCCGGGACGCGGGAGATACGCAGTATTTT. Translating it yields CASSFRDAGDTQYF.

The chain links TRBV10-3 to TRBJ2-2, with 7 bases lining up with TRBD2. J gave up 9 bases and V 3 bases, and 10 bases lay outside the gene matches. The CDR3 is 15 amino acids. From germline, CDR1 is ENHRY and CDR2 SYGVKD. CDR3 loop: CAISDSRASGRELFF. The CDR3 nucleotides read TGTGCCATCAGTGACAGTAGGGCTAGCGGACGGGAGCTGTTTTTT.

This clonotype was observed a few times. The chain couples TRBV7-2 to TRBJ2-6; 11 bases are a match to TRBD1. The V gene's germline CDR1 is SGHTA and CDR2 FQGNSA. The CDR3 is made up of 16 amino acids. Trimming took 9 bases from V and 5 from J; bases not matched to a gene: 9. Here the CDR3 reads CASPGQGGRRANVLTF. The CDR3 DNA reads TGTGCCAGTCCGGGACAGGGGGGTCGGAGGGCCAACGTCCTGACTTTC.